This TCR beta chain was recovered during a study of cytomegalovirus exposure and HLA in healthy donors. Here immunoSEQ multiplex PCR was the method, and the copy in TCRdb shows in-frame clones only, minus some. The sample yields 250,000 to 350,000 clones, 86% seen once. Whole-study results and caveats: High sensitivity and specificity were reportedly achieved when the classifier diagnosed cytomegalovirus status. In vitro checks showed that three CMV-associated chains really do target CMV antigens. Among TCR beta chains, those listed as cytomegalovirus-associated numbered some 160. First-cohort TCR clusters tended to co-occur in the roughly 130 validation repertoires, a later analysis found.

As regards this clone: Its matching antigen is unknown. One junction end does not reproduce the germline sequence, and a read error may be involved.

The clonotype originates from a woman aged 18-35 years in good health and CMV-seronegative. Sequenced input: PBMCs.

The CDR3 DNA reads TGTGCTAGCAGCTTGAGTAGGCGGACTCCTCTCTACCCCTACGAGCAGTACTTC. Its translation is CASSLSRRTPLYPYEQYF. The chain couples TRBV7-7 to TRBJ2-7; tentative D call: TRBD2 (5 bases). This CDR3 has 18 amino acids. The germline V gene has CDR1 SSHAT and CDR2 FNYEAQ (reference sequence).